The sequence of this TCR beta chain was determined in a study of identical twins. Notes on the study in general: Invariant cells of the MAIT and iNKT types might have partly distorted the zero-insertion analyses.

Worth noting for this clonotype: Its specificity is unknown. A read error may produce the germline difference seen at one junction end.

Template switching added a universal primer binding site, and final cDNA carried unique molecular identifiers. TCRdb re-called the 5' RACE reads with MiXCR, one entry per CDR3 protein. This sample carries more than 1.5 million distinct CDR3 sequences, about 31% of them seen once, and the ten largest clones take approximately 0.25%. The CDR3 is 15 amino acids. Germline CDR1 is SGHRS and CDR2 is YFSETQ. The sequenced sample consisted of cord blood. V usage is TRBV5-1 and J usage is TRBJ2-1, with TRBD2 matching 10 bases. With the DNA end fitting TRBJ2-7 better, the J assignment may be wrong. This sequence was found in a newborn girl in good health. CDR3 region: CTSSLVTSGNNEQYF. CDR3 DNA: TGCACCAGCAGCTTGGTAACTAGCGGGAACAATGAGCAGTACTTC.